This TCR beta chain was captured by sequencing in a study of T cells in Graves' hyperthyroidism and ophthalmopathy. Findings and caveats of the study: Ophthalmopathy cases were set apart from stable hyperthyroidism by a 13 V-J model.

This clonotype has ten or more counts. The antigen is undetermined. The TCR beta CDR3 regions underwent amplification using RNA transcripts as the source. Carried out on the TCR CDR3, a first-round RT-PCR used the HTBI primer set. TCRdb passed the multiplex PCR reads through MiXCR, listing each CDR3 protein once. This table holds about 720,000 distinct CDR3 sequences, 18% found once. Trimming cost V 5 bases and J 3 bases, with 16 bases left between them. This CDR3 is 16 amino acids long. Germline assignment: CDR1 SEHNR and CDR2 FQNEAQ (reference sequence). The sequencing input was blood. V gene TRBV7-9 combines with J gene TRBJ1-4; D gene uncertain. The sequence came from a woman aged 45-65 years with Graves' hyperthyroidism that later progressed to Graves' ophthalmopathy. The CDR3 loop reads CASSSRGRQANEKLFF. CDR3 nucleotide sequence: TGTGCCAGCAGCAGTAGAGGGCGGCAGGCTAATGAAAAACTGTTTTTT. The entire variable domain, with the rest obtained from reference TRBV7-9 and TRBJ1-4, is as follows: DTGVSQNPRHKITKRGQNVTFRCDPISEHNRLYWYRQTLGQGPEFLTYFQNEAQLEKSRLLSDRFSAERPKGSFSTLEIQRTEQGDSAMYLCASSSRGRQANEKLFFGSGTQLSVL.